A single sample is the source of the 5 T cell receptor beta chains below, sequenced in a study of neurological immune-mediated disorders. TCRdb re-called the 5' RACE reads through MiXCR, storing one row per CDR3 protein. The data show roughly 60,000 distinct CDR3 sequences, approximately 4% seen once. Sequencing was carried out using PBMCs. These TCRs come from a woman in her twenties or thirties with multiple sclerosis.

This clonotype was counted many times. The CDR3 sequence: CASSPAGISGNTIYF. In DNA form, the CDR3 reads TGTGCCAGCAGCCCCGCCGGCATCTCTGGAAACACCATATATTTT. The chain links TRBV6-5 to TRBJ1-3; D unresolved. V dropped 6 bases and J dropped 0 bases, with 12 bases sitting between them. CDR3 length equals 15 residues. Germline CDR1 reads MNHEY; CDR2 reads SVGAGI.

The V and J genes are TRBV20-1 and TRBJ1-3, with a possible D match to TRBD1 (6 bases). The V end was cut by 6 bases, the J end by 5 bases, with 14 bases between. This CDR3 has 13 amino acids. CDR1 is DFQATT and CDR2 is SNEGSKA in the germline V gene (reference sequence). CDR3 region: CSAGEDSRNTIYF. The DNA of the CDR3 is TGCAGTGCCGGGGAGGACAGTAGAAACACCATATATTTT.

This clonotype was seen repeatedly, ten times or more. The chain links TRBV27 to TRBJ1-2; possible D gene TRBD1, 5 bases. Germline assignment: CDR1 MNHEY and CDR2 SMNVEV (reference sequence). CDR3 length: 15 amino acids. Between the trimmed V and J ends, which lost 0 bases and 6 bases, there was a span of 14 bases. CDR3 coding DNA: TGTGCCAGCAGTTTATCGCTAGGGACTCCGGATGGCTACACCTTC. This gives the protein CASSLSLGTPDGYTF.

In this sample, this clonotype turned up many times. The CDR3 spells CASDSGANVLTF. Written as DNA, the CDR3 is TGTGCCAGCGATTCTGGGGCCAACGTCCTGACTTTC. The genes are TRBV5-6 and TRBJ2-6, with no clear D. This CDR3 is 12 amino acids long. Germline loops: CDR1 SGHDT, CDR2 YYEEEE. Trimming cost V 7 bases and J 1 base, with 3 bases left between them.

This clonotype has at least ten counts. J is TRBJ2-7 and V is TRBV7-2; D uncertain. V dropped 2 bases and J dropped 0 bases, with 8 bases sitting between them. Germline CDR1 SGHTA, CDR2 FQGNSA. The CDR3 consists of 14 residues. The CDR3 sequence: CASSLLTSSYEQYF. CDR3 nucleotide sequence: TGTGCCAGCAGCTTACTCACGTCCTCCTACGAGCAGTACTTC.